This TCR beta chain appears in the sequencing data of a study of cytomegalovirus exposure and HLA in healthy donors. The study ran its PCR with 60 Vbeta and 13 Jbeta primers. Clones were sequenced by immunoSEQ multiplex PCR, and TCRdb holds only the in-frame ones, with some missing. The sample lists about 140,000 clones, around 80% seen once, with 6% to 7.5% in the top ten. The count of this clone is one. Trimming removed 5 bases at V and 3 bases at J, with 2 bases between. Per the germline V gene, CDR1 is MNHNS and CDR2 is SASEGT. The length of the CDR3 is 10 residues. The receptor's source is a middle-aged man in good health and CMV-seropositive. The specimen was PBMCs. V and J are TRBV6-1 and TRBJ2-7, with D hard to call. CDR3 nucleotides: TGTGCCAGCAGTCTCTACGAGCAGTACTTC. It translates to CASSLYEQYF.